Given below is one T cell receptor beta chain in context. As yet, its antigen is unknown. CDR3 size: 15 residues. The V gene end was trimmed by 3 bases and the J gene end by 5 bases; junction bases not matched to a gene: 8. Germline assignment: CDR1 SGDLS and CDR2 YYNGEE. Clones were sequenced by immunoSEQ multiplex PCR, and TCRdb holds only the in-frame ones, with some missing. The repertoire has about 110,000 clones, 90% to 95% of them found once; the top ten carry 0.4% to 0.55%. The source of the sample is a study of graft-versus-host responses after intestinal transplantation. Findings and limits, study-wide: Recipient-marrow GvH clones were detected, some having first appeared in ileum or blood.

The receptor was derived from a human donor who received an intestinal transplant. The rearrangement uses TRBV9 and TRBJ2-5; the match to TRBD2 covers 9 bases. This specimen was unstimulated CD8+ T cells sorted from spleen or lymph node cells, taken before intestinal transplant. The CDR3 nucleotides read TGTGCCAGCAGCGCCGCGGGAGGGCCGTGGGAGACCCAGTACTTC. Amino acids: CASSAAGGPWETQYF.